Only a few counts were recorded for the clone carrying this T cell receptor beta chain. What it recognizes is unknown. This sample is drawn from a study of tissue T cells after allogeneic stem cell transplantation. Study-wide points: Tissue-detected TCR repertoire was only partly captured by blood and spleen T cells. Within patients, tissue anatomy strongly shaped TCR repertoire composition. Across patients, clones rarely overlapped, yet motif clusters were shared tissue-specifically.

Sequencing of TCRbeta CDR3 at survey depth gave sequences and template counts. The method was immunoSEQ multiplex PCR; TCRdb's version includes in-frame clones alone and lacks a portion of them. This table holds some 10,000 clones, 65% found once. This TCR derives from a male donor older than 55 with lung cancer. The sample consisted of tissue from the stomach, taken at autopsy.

The CDR3 DNA follows: TGTGCCAGCAGCTTGGACTCGACAGGGCGGGGCTACACCTTC. This encodes CASSLDSTGRGYTF. The chain employs TRBV5-6 and TRBJ1-2; TRBD1 matches 7 bases. The CDR3 loop spans 14 amino acids. V lost 0 bases, J lost 8 bases, and 7 bases stayed unmatched. CDR1 is SGHDT and CDR2 is YYEEEE in the germline V gene.